The sample holds a few counts of the clone carrying this T cell receptor beta chain. This entry comes from a study of beta chain features in type 1 diabetes. The whole isolated RNA underwent reverse transcription, so sequencing captured expressed TCRB transcripts. Profiling relied on immunoSEQ multiplex PCR, and the TCRdb table lists in-frame clones only, not all of them. Here the sample spans under 400,000 clones, about 20% being singletons. This TCR derives from a woman between 18 and 29 years old in good health. The sequenced sample consisted of naive CD4+ T cells from blood.

The CDR3 sequence is CASSVVGDSEMNTEAFF. CDR3 nucleotides: TGTGCCAGCAGCGTAGTAGGAGACAGTGAAATGAACACTGAAGCTTTCTTT. J is TRBJ1-1 and V is TRBV9; possible D gene TRBD1, 5 bases. The germline V and J ends were trimmed by 0 bases and 0 bases, with 15 bases remaining between them. From germline, CDR1 is SGDLS and CDR2 YYNGEE. The CDR3 spans 17 residues.